The rows below give T cell receptor beta chains drawn from one sample of a study of memory B cells and T cells in multiple sclerosis. What these receptors recognize is not known. Only in-frame clones appear in the TCRdb table, and some are missing; sequencing was by immunoSEQ multiplex PCR. The sample has approximately 32,000 clones, 86% seen once; the top ten hold approximately 2.6%. What was sequenced was PBMCs from blood kept in culture. The receptors stem from a human donor with multiple sclerosis. The conserved cysteine and the conserved F or W are not part of the CDR3 here.

TRBV6-4	TRBJ2-2	ASRPLAGGSGELF
TRBV30	TRBJ2-7	AWRLAGSYEQY
TRBV9	TRBJ2-5	ASSVGAGSQETQY
TRBV2	TRBJ1-6	ASSEGGQGSPLH
TRBV7-3	TRBJ2-1	ASSSPFSEQF
TRBV6-1	TRBJ2-3	ASSELGTYSTDTQY
TRBV9	TRBJ2-2	ASSVGYRGGTGELF
TRBV7-8	TRBJ1-1	ASSLGAQFTEAF
TRBV6-1	TRBJ2-3	ASRASTDTQY
TRBV19	TRBJ1-1	ASRRGNTEAF
TRBV6-4	TRBJ2-2	ASTRRGGQGGELF
TRBV2	TRBJ2-7	ASSRDHSLYVEY
TRBV5-1	TRBJ2-5	ASSLGSGLGGRETQY
TRBV10-3	TRBJ2-5	AISFGTRETQY
TRBV7-3	TRBJ2-1	ASSLGRTGSGQF
TRBV11-2	TRBJ2-3	ASSLSGGTDTQY
TRBV9	TRBJ1-2	ASSVGHYGYT
TRBV7-9	TRBJ2-6	ASSVLTPAAGANVLT
TRBV19	TRBJ1-5	ASSIFGGPNQPQH
TRBV5-1	TRBJ1-2	ASSLGTQGNYGYT
TRBV7-8	TRBJ2-3	ASSGSGPDTQY
TRBV13	TRBJ2-1	ASSFTGRNSYNEQF
TRBV4-2	TRBJ1-3	ASSPNREGNTIY